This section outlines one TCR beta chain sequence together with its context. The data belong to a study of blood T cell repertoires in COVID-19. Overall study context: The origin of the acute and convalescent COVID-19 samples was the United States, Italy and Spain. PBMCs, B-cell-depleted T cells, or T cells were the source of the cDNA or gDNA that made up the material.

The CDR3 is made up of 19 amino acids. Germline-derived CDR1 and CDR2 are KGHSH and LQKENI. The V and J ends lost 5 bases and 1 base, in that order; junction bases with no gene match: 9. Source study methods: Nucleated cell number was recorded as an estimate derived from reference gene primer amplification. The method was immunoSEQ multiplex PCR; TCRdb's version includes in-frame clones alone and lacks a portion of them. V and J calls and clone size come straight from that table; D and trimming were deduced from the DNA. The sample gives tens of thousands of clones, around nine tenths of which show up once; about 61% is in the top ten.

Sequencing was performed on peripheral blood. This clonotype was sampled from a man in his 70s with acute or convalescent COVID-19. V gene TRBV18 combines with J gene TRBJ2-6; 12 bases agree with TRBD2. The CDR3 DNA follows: TGTGCCAGCTCATCCAGACTAGCGGGAGTAGGATCTGGGGCCAACGTCCTGACTTTC. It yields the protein CASSSRLAGVGSGANVLTF.